Presented here are 16 T cell receptor beta chains from one specimen sequenced in a study of Ad26.COV2.S vaccination and SARS-CoV-2 variants. This sample's treatment: some 19 received Ad26.COV2.S at low or high dose, single or two shots; roughly five received placebo; per-sample allocation not given. Sampling happened 63 days after the first vaccine or placebo injection. Libraries were prepared by immunoSEQ multiplex PCR; TCRdb keeps only in-frame clonotypes and omits some of them. The sample holds roughly 680,000 clones, 70% to 90% seen once. The specimen comprised peripheral blood, sampled in a trial of Ad26.COV2.S vaccine versus placebo. These receptors came from a person between 18 and 65 years old who received the Ad26.COV2.S COVID-19 vaccine or a placebo.

The V and J genes are TRBV7-9 and TRBJ1-1; no firm D call. Germline CDR1 reads SEHNR; CDR2 reads FQNEAQ (reference sequence). Trimming left V 5 bases short and J 3 bases short, with 10 bases between. The CDR3 extends over 13 amino acids. CDR3 DNA: TGTGCCAGCAGCCCCGTCTGGGACACTGAAGCTTTCTTT. Its protein product is CASSPVWDTEAFF.

The chain joins TRBV19 to TRBJ1-2, with TRBD1 matching over 7 bases. This CDR3 has 13 residues. Losses at the gene ends were 6 bases for V and 6 bases for J; bases not matched to a gene: 7. Germline values: CDR1 LNHDA, CDR2 SQIVND (reference sequence). CDR3 DNA: TGTGCCAGTAGCCCCACAGGGGTTGATGGCTACACCTTC. Its protein product is CASSPTGVDGYTF.

The genes are TRBV12-3 or TRBV12-4 and TRBJ2-2, with D uncertain. This CDR3 region has 13 residues. The V end was cut by 5 bases, the J end by 6 bases, with 10 bases between. CDR3 loop: CASSMINAGELFF. Written as DNA, the CDR3 is TGTGCCAGCAGTATGATTAACGCCGGGGAGCTGTTTTTT.

This rearrangement joins TRBV3-1 (or the pseudogene TRBV3-2) to TRBJ2-2; 9 bases fit TRBD2. This CDR3 region has 15 residues. Germline V CDR1 and CDR2: LGHDT, YNNKEL (reference sequence). The V gene end was trimmed by 6 bases and the J gene end by 1 base; junction bases not matched to a gene: 3. The CDR3 DNA is TGTGCCAGCAGTTTGACTAGCGGGAACACCGGGGAGCTGTTTTTT. It encodes CASSLTSGNTGELFF.

This clone showed up just once. The J gene is TRBJ2-2, the V gene TRBV4-2, with D uncertain. The CDR3 is 13 amino acids. The ends were cut back, 1 base at V and 9 bases at J, with 9 bases in the middle. CDR1 and CDR2 (germline): LGHNA, YNFKEQ. The CDR3 region has the DNA TGTGCCAGCAGCCAAGGCTATCCCCGGGAGCTGTTTTTT. This gives the protein CASSQGYPRELFF.

The chain is built from TRBV12-3 or TRBV12-4 and TRBJ2-7; no firm D call. This CDR3 is 13 amino acids long. V was trimmed by 5 bases and J by 1 base, leaving 9 bases between them. CDR3 nucleotides: TGTGCCAGCAGTAAGACTGGTTCCTACGAGCAGTACTTC. Translating gives CASSKTGSYEQYF.

This chain joins TRBV30 and TRBJ1-6, with D uncertain. CDR1 is GTSNPN and CDR2 is SVGIG in the germline V gene (reference sequence). The CDR3 length is 13 residues. Trimming took 0 bases from V and 9 from J, leaving 9 bases between them. CDR3 region: CAWSVRDGSPLHF. The CDR3, as DNA: TGTGCCTGGAGTGTACGGGATGGTTCACCCCTCCACTTT.

V usage is TRBV7-2 and J usage is TRBJ2-3; D is ambiguous. Per the germline V gene, CDR1 is SGHTA and CDR2 is FQGNSA. With 5 bases removed from V and 8 bases from J, the gap between germline ends came to 11 bases. The CDR3 has 12 amino acids. CDR3 amino acids: CASSATRGTQYF. CDR3 nucleotides: TGTGCCAGCAGCGCGACCAGAGGTACGCAGTATTTT.

The chain joins TRBV11-2 to TRBJ2-2, with 8 bases identical to TRBD1. The germline V gene encodes CDR1 SGHAT and CDR2 FQNNGV. The J segment lost 7 bases and the V segment lost 7 bases, leaving 5 bases of the junction unmatched. CDR3 length: 13 residues. DNA of the CDR3: TGTGCCAGCAACGACAGGGGTGACGGGGAGCTGTTTTTT. It translates to CASNDRGDGELFF.

The V call is TRBV7-2, the J call TRBJ2-7; D is ambiguous. The germline gives CDR1 SGHTA, CDR2 FQGNSA. Trimming took off 5 bases at V and 0 bases at J, with 5 bases between the two ends. CDR3 length: 12 amino acids. The CDR3 DNA follows: TGTGCCAGCAGCAAGTACTCCTACGAGCAGTACTTC. Protein product: CASSKYSYEQYF.

The CDR3 region is CASSEALGPTDTQYF. CDR3 bases: TGTGCCAGCAGTGAAGCGCTGGGCCCCACAGATACGCAGTATTTT. The chain is built from TRBV2 and TRBJ2-3; no definite D call. V was trimmed by 0 bases and J by 2 bases, leaving 9 bases between them. Per the germline V gene, CDR1 is SNHLY and CDR2 is FYNNEI. CDR3 size: 15 residues.

Regarding this clone: Other DNA sequences in the sample encode the same CDR3. V gene TRBV5-1 combines with J gene TRBJ2-7; D ambiguous. The CDR3 extends over 14 amino acids. Germline-derived CDR1 and CDR2 are SGHRS and YFSETQ. V was trimmed by 0 bases and J by 0 bases, leaving 7 bases between them. CDR3 sequence reads: CASSLGGPSYEQYF. In DNA, the CDR3 is TGCGCCAGCAGCTTGGGCGGACCCTCCTACGAGCAGTACTTC.

The genes are TRBV6-5 and TRBJ1-1; no clear D. V shed 2 bases and J shed 2 bases, with 9 bases lying between them. Looked up from germline, CDR1 is MNHEY and CDR2 is SVGAGI. The CDR3 has 14 residues. The DNA of the CDR3 is TGTGCCAGCAGTTACAATGGTCCAAACACTGAAGCTTTCTTT. It is translated as CASSYNGPNTEAFF.

This sequence joins TRBV30 and TRBJ1-4, with 10 bases that match TRBD1. The CDR3 is 13 residues long. V trimming: 2 bases; J trimming: 8 bases; junction bases outside the gene matches: 2. Germline loops: CDR1 GTSNPN, CDR2 SVGIG (reference sequence). The CDR3 DNA reads as TGTGCCTGGAGTTGGGACAGGGGAGAAAAACTGTTTTTT. It is translated as CAWSWDRGEKLFF. Variable domain in full (rest from reference TRBV30 and TRBJ1-4): SQTIHQWPATLVQPVGSPLSLECTVEGTSNPNLYWYRQAAGRGLQLLFYSVGIGQISSEVPQNLSASRPQDRQFILSSKKLLLSDSGFYLCAWSWDRGEKLFFGSGTQLSVL.

The chain couples TRBV27 to TRBJ1-2; D uncertain. The ends were cut back, 0 bases at V and 2 bases at J, with 13 bases in the middle. The CDR3 loop spans 16 amino acids. Germline lookup yields CDR1 MNHEY and CDR2 SMNVEV (reference sequence). For the CDR3, the DNA is TGTGCCAGCAGTTTATCGATCGGGCAGGTGAACTATGGCTACACCTTC. Translation gives CASSLSIGQVNYGYTF.

The rearrangement links TRBV5-6 to TRBJ2-7, with 7 bases identical to TRBD2. J was trimmed by 6 bases and V by 0 bases; bases with no gene match: 3. Per germline, CDR1 SGHDT and CDR2 YYEEEE. This CDR3 has 13 residues. CDR3 region: CASSLGGGPEQYF. DNA of the CDR3: TGTGCCAGCAGCTTGGGGGGAGGGCCCGAGCAGTACTTC. The full variable domain, completed using reference TRBV5-6 and TRBJ2-7, is DAGVTQSPTHLIKTRGQQVTLRCSPKSGHDTVSWYQQALGQGPQFIFQYYEEEERQRGNFPDRFSGHQFPNYSSELNVNALLLGDSALYLCASSLGGGPEQYFGPGTRLTVT.